The sequence of this T cell receptor (beta chain) was determined in a study of naive and memory T cell subsets. V lost 6 bases and J lost 0; bases outside the gene matches: 11. The germline CDR1 and CDR2 sequences are KGHSH and LQKENI. The CDR3 spans 18 residues. The beta constant-region primer was an equimolar mix of two oligonucleotides covering TRBC1 and TRBC2. Four rounds of PCR amplified the ligated cDNA using nested alpha and beta constant-region primers plus SP2. TCRdb re-called the UMI-ligation and nested PCR reads through MiXCR, storing one row per CDR3 protein. The sample includes more than 100,000 distinct CDR3 sequences, roughly 36% of them seen just once.

The sample was central memory CD4+ T cells from blood. This sequence joins TRBV18 and TRBJ1-3; 10 bases map to TRBD1. The TCR was taken from a human donor in good health. Here the CDR3 reads CASSNQGTGALSGNTIYF. The CDR3 region has the DNA TGTGCCAGCTCCAACCAAGGGACAGGGGCGCTCTCTGGAAACACCATATATTTT.